The present TCR beta chain was sequenced within a study of blood T cells in healthy people across ages. Study background: The template switching approach captured approximately one barcoded beta molecule for every two T cells.

The study drew donors from healthy Caucasian individuals in Russia aged 6 to 90. Donors each provided approximately 9.6 milliliters of peripheral blood. Per-sample PBMC isolation yielded at least 7 million cells. Germline CDR1 DFQATT, CDR2 SNEGSKA (reference sequence). This CDR3 region has 14 residues. The V and J ends lost 3 bases and 4 bases respectively, with 15 bases between them. Together with a sample-barcoded 5' primer, a J-beta primer mix was included in a second PCR lasting about 7 to 11 cycles. TCRdb re-called the 5' RACE reads with MiXCR, one entry per CDR3 protein. The data show 850,000 to 1,100,000 distinct CDR3 sequences, around two fifths seen once.

The chain has TRBV20-1 and TRBJ1-2; possible D gene TRBD1, 5 bases. The clonotype comes from a man younger than 35 in good health. The source material was blood. CDR3 DNA: TGCAGTGCTAGGGGTGCGACAGTCTCCTATGGCTACACCTTC. It codes for CSARGATVSYGYTF.